The T cell receptor beta chain under discussion was sequenced for a study of T-cell reconstitution after alpha-beta-depleted transplantation in children. This clonotype came up a few times. The CDR3 has 14 residues. Unmatched junction bases numbered 7, after V lost 6 bases and J lost 6 bases. Unique molecular identifiers were used in preparing the TCRbeta library. Using its own MiXCR run on the PCR reads, TCRdb lists one record per CDR3 protein. The data show approximately 520,000 distinct CDR3 sequences, 32% seen once. The receptor's source is a human donor who donated a stem cell graft to a child with aplastic anemia. The chain couples TRBV12-3 or TRBV12-4 to TRBJ1-3, with 8 positions matching TRBD1. The sequencing used PBMCs from the stem cell graft donor, collected from the stem cell graft. CDR3 coding DNA: TGTGCCAGCAGCAGCACAGGGGGGTCAAACACCATATATTTT. Amino acids: CASSSTGGSNTIYF.